The clone carrying this TCR beta chain is a singleton in its sample. This CDR3 is 18 amino acids long. Trimming removed 0 bases at V and 6 bases at J, with 23 bases between. TCRdb's table, derived via immunoSEQ multiplex PCR, lists solely in-frame clones and lacks some. Of around 150,000 clones listed, approximately 90% are singletons. These data come from a study of blood T cell repertoires in COVID-19. Material: peripheral blood. The rearrangement uses TRBV23-1 and TRBJ1-1; D might be TRBD1 (6 bases). TRBV23-1 is known as an ORF, though its function is uncertain. The receptor's source is a woman in her sixties or seventies with COVID-19, enrolled during active disease. The CDR3 loop reads CASSQSPGAIVRLPEAFF. The DNA for the CDR3 is TGCGCCAGCAGTCAATCGCCAGGGGCGATCGTTCGATTGCCTGAAGCTTTCTTT.